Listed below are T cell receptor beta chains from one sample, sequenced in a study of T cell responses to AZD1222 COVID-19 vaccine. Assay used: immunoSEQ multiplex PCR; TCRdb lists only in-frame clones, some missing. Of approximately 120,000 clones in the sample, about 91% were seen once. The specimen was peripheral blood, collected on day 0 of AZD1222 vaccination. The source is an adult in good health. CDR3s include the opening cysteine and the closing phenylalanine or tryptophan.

CDR3 protein: CASSFQGSDSYEQYF; V gene: TRBV27; J gene: TRBJ2-7
CDR3 protein: CSVGQGTNTEAFF; V gene: TRBV29-1; J gene: TRBJ1-1
CDR3 protein: CASSGRQISSYNEQFF; V gene: TRBV6-1; J gene: TRBJ2-1
CDR3 protein: CASSYGEGFETEQYF; V gene: TRBV7-9; J gene: TRBJ2-7
CDR3 protein: CASSEFVRFGGTDTQYF; V gene: TRBV6-1; J gene: TRBJ2-3
CDR3 protein: CASSQEGQGSNSPLHF; V gene: TRBV4-1; J gene: TRBJ1-6
CDR3 protein: CASSYSAGANYGYTF; V gene: TRBV6-6; J gene: TRBJ1-2
CDR3 protein: CASSLAQELFF; V gene: TRBV12-3/TRBV12-4; J gene: TRBJ2-1
CDR3 protein: CAWSGQYNSPLHF; V gene: TRBV30; J gene: TRBJ1-6
CDR3 protein: CASSPGRNTEAFF; V gene: TRBV3-1/TRBV3-2; J gene: TRBJ1-1
CDR3 protein: CASRDSGRRYEQYF; V gene: TRBV6-5; J gene: TRBJ2-7
CDR3 protein: CASSPSGGIYNEQFF; V gene: TRBV5-1; J gene: TRBJ2-1
CDR3 protein: CASSIALTVSGNTIYF; V gene: TRBV19; J gene: TRBJ1-3
CDR3 protein: CATSWDMNTEAFF; V gene: TRBV15; J gene: TRBJ1-1
CDR3 protein: CASSTQEGNQPQHF; V gene: TRBV7-8; J gene: TRBJ1-5
CDR3 protein: CASSLGLVVDTQYF; V gene: TRBV28; J gene: TRBJ2-3
CDR3 protein: CASSESSYGYTF; V gene: TRBV6-2/TRBV6-3; J gene: TRBJ1-2
CDR3 protein: CASSQGTSLNEKLFF; V gene: TRBV4-3; J gene: TRBJ1-4
CDR3 protein: CASRSTYAGEETQYF; V gene: TRBV6-5; J gene: TRBJ2-5
CDR3 protein: CASSLLAGGSSGGELFF; V gene: TRBV19; J gene: TRBJ2-2
CDR3 protein: CASSNRALGSYNSPLHF; V gene: TRBV7-9; J gene: TRBJ1-6
CDR3 protein: CASSWTGDETQYF; V gene: TRBV7-3; J gene: TRBJ2-5
CDR3 protein: CASSRQGGRGQPEAFF; V gene: TRBV4-2; J gene: TRBJ1-1
CDR3 protein: CASRAASGNSPLHF; V gene: TRBV19; J gene: TRBJ1-6
CDR3 protein: CASSPGRSYSPLHF; V gene: TRBV7-2; J gene: TRBJ1-6
CDR3 protein: CASRNSGGNEQFF; V gene: TRBV2; J gene: TRBJ2-1
CDR3 protein: CASSEQTDTQYF; V gene: TRBV2; J gene: TRBJ2-3
CDR3 protein: CASSQEQDFRGNYNEQFF; V gene: TRBV4-2; J gene: TRBJ2-1
CDR3 protein: CASSQWGDQETQYF; V gene: TRBV23-1; J gene: TRBJ2-5
CDR3 protein: CASSLGQMNTEAFF; V gene: TRBV27; J gene: TRBJ1-1
CDR3 protein: CASSGTGGWDGYTF; V gene: TRBV5-5; J gene: TRBJ1-2
CDR3 protein: CASSRPGSGRYEQYF; V gene: TRBV14; J gene: TRBJ2-7
CDR3 protein: CASSQSANEKLFF; V gene: TRBV4-3; J gene: TRBJ1-4
CDR3 protein: CASSEAWTSGNDEQFF; V gene: TRBV6-1; J gene: TRBJ2-1
CDR3 protein: CASSSRGSYEQYF; V gene: TRBV7-2; J gene: TRBJ2-7
CDR3 protein: CASSSPRQVNYGYTF; V gene: TRBV11-2; J gene: TRBJ1-2
CDR3 protein: CASSFWGARRNSPLHF; V gene: TRBV27; J gene: TRBJ1-6
CDR3 protein: CASSAPTSGRPEQFF; V gene: TRBV5-6; J gene: TRBJ2-1
CDR3 protein: CASTYRGQGVTEAFF; V gene: TRBV16; J gene: TRBJ1-1
CDR3 protein: CASSLGGSGMNTEAFF; V gene: TRBV7-2; J gene: TRBJ1-1
CDR3 protein: CASNDRYNSPLHF; V gene: TRBV2; J gene: TRBJ1-6
CDR3 protein: CATSRPGGNSPLHF; V gene: TRBV15; J gene: TRBJ1-6
CDR3 protein: CASGSEGYEQYF; V gene: TRBV12-5; J gene: TRBJ2-7
CDR3 protein: CASSSDRDQPQHF; V gene: TRBV7-3; J gene: TRBJ1-5
CDR3 protein: CASSAGLYGYTF; V gene: TRBV7-8; J gene: TRBJ1-2
CDR3 protein: CASSPSATTGGYEQYF; V gene: TRBV7-9; J gene: TRBJ2-7
CDR3 protein: CASSNGPHRNEKLFF; V gene: TRBV21-1; J gene: TRBJ1-4
CDR3 protein: CASSQDTTGGNTIYF; V gene: TRBV3-1/TRBV3-2; J gene: TRBJ1-3
CDR3 protein: CASSKAGTPRTGARELFF; V gene: TRBV21-1; J gene: TRBJ2-2
CDR3 protein: CASSPPSENEQFF; V gene: TRBV7-9; J gene: TRBJ2-1
CDR3 protein: CASSQDRGINTDTQYF; V gene: TRBV4-1; J gene: TRBJ2-3
CDR3 protein: CASSFSGLDTQYF; V gene: TRBV11-2; J gene: TRBJ2-3
CDR3 protein: CASSTGVTYGYTF; V gene: TRBV19; J gene: TRBJ1-2
CDR3 protein: CASSLGQGNYEQYF; V gene: TRBV11-2; J gene: TRBJ2-7
CDR3 protein: CAWSYQGAPDTGELFF; V gene: TRBV30; J gene: TRBJ2-2